This TCR beta chain was retrieved from a study of cytotoxic CD8 clonotypes in ibrutinib-treated CLL. Study-wide findings and caveats: Treatment saw public clonotypes, which were uncommon, either contract or stay stable.

This clone was counted ten times or more. Its antigen is undetermined. Measured with immunoSEQ multiplex PCR; TCRdb has only the in-frame clones, and not every one. Counted here are 43,000 or so clones, approximately 70% occurring once; the ten biggest clones make up under 25%. The sequences come from PBMCs, collected after 24 months of ibrutinib treatment. The clonotype was recovered from a human donor with chronic lymphocytic leukemia.

CDR3 bases: TGCGCCAGCAGCCTAGGGTACGGAAACACCATATATTTT. This sequence encodes CASSLGYGNTIYF. The V gene is TRBV5-1, the J gene TRBJ1-3; D is unclear. Germline CDR1 SGHRS, CDR2 YFSETQ. Trimming removed 4 bases from V and 4 bases from J, with 9 bases in between. CDR3 length: 13 amino acids.